This note documents a single T cell receptor (beta chain) sequence. This clonotype was seen repeatedly, ten times or more. Its antigen is still unknown. No much larger clone is present one base from it, and per-base qualities are unavailable. The label giving this sample's treatment or condition can be read as: live attenuated yellow fever vaccine strain. A standard Ficoll-Paque protocol was used to isolate PBMCs from peripheral blood. Dynabeads CD4 and CD8 positive selection kits were used to isolate CD4 and CD8 T-cell fractions. TriZol was used to extract RNA from bulk PBMCs, CD4 and CD8 fractions, and dextramer-positive and dextramer-negative fractions. This sample stems from a study of T cells after yellow fever vaccination (dated by TCRdb to between 2018 and 2020). Looking at the study overall: Libraries from fractions with low cell numbers were prepared with the SMART-Seq v4 Ultra Low Input RNA kit. To follow T-cell clones before and after primary and booster YFV17D yellow fever vaccination, bulk TCR alpha and beta repertoires were sequenced over time. The cohort comprised two healthy male donors, one aged 18 to 29 and one aged 30 to 39 years. Blood samples were taken at several timepoints before and after primary and secondary immunization, and bulk PBMC replicates and cell subsets were isolated.

V lost 2 bases and J lost 4 bases, and the count of bases not matched to a germline gene is 9. For CDR1 and CDR2, the germline V gene lists SGHDT and YYEEEE. From cysteine to phenylalanine, the CDR3 is 16 amino acids long. Left in the record is the CDR3 DNA by itself, 48 bases read in frame from the first base. Paper-wide results and their limitations: Because the study included only a couple of donors, the extent to which the findings can be generalized is limited. The secondary T-cell response was found to be weaker but faster than the primary response, with a peak reached on day 5 rather than on day 15. Computational filtering was needed because FACS-sorted repertoires could contain abundant contaminating clonotypes from the bulk population. Most clones expanded after primary vaccination were re-detected after the booster (almost 97% of CD4 and roughly 87% of CD8), suggesting broad memory maintenance. A small fraction of clonotypes showed up in both the CD4 and CD8 compartments, probably as a result of convergent recombination.

TCR cDNA was synthesized by 5'RACE template switching, which introduced a universal primer site and unique molecular identifiers. cDNA synthesis was primed from both the TCR alpha and TCR beta constant segments. Library amplification involved two PCR steps, and the second step added sample barcodes and sequencing adapters. Sequencing of libraries was done on Illumina HiSeq 2500 (2x100 bp) or NovaSeq (2x150 bp). Turning to the authors' computational methods: MIGEC handled demultiplexing of reads and collapsing into UMI consensus sequences, while MiXCR performed V(D)J alignment. Vaccine-responding clonotypes were defined with edgeR using replicate PBMC samples, requiring FDR below 0.01 and a log2 fold change above 5 up to day 15. Each bulk clonotype was labeled CD4 or CD8 based on which sequenced repertoire, CD4 or CD8, contained the clonotype at higher abundance. TCRdb itself trimmed the public reads at Q25 with fastp, ran MiXCR and retained productive beta chains. Here each entry gathers all rows of one CDR3 protein and keeps the most common genes and DNA. TCRdb, not the original authors, processed these V and J calls. This sample holds approximately 32,000 distinct CDR3 sequences; 4% to 4.5% were observed only once. Just over 45% of the sample is in the top ten clones.

The TCR was taken from a man younger than 45 who received the YFV17D yellow fever vaccine. The receptor chain draws on TRBV5-6 and TRBJ2-1; TRBD1 matches 7 bases in the middle. The source was CD8+ T cells sorted from PBMCs, collected 5 days after the yellow fever booster vaccination. The CDR3 sequence is CASSFPQGTVYNEQFF. The nucleotide sequence reads TGTGCCAGCAGCTTTCCCCAGGGGACAGTATACAATGAGCAGTTCTTC.